Listed here are 18 T cell receptor beta chains from one sample, sequenced in a study of circulating tumor DNA in untreated peripheral T-cell lymphoma. Sequencing used immunoSEQ multiplex PCR; TCRdb keeps in-frame clones, though not all of them. The sample shows 7,000 or so clones, about 80% of them seen only once. Sequenced input: tumor tissue. These receptors were collected from a human donor with peripheral T-cell lymphoma.

This chain uses TRBV11-3 with TRBJ2-4; 8 bases are a match to TRBD2. The CDR3 has 16 residues. Germline trimming cut 3 bases from V and 0 bases from J; bases unmatched to any gene: 4. Germline CDR1 is SGHNT and CDR2 is YENEEA. The CDR3 DNA is TGTGCCAGCAGCTTCGGGGGGGATCTAGCCAAAAACATTCAGTACTTC. Protein product: CASSFGGDLAKNIQYF.

This chain connects TRBV6-8 to TRBJ1-5, with 11 bases lining up with TRBD1. This CDR3 is built from 16 residues. Germline V gene data show CDR1 as MNHGY and CDR2 as SAAAGT. J was trimmed by 4 bases and V by 9 bases; bases with no gene match: 11. CDR3 region: CASIIARDRGNQPQHF. The CDR3 bases are TGTGCCAGTATTATAGCCCGGGACAGGGGGAATCAGCCCCAGCATTTT.

The V gene is TRBV6-8, the J gene TRBJ1-3, with unresolved D. Per the germline V gene, CDR1 is MNHGY and CDR2 is SAAAGT. V was shortened by 6 bases and J by 2 bases, with 11 bases between the two germline ends. This CDR3 has 14 amino acids. CDR3 sequence reads: CASRSPGAGNTIYF. The CDR3 DNA reads as TGTGCCAGCAGAAGCCCCGGGGCTGGAAACACCATATATTTT.

The chain combines TRBV28 with TRBJ2-1, with 7 bases fitting TRBD1. J was trimmed by 4 bases and V by 5 bases; bases with no gene match: 8. The CDR3 has 15 amino acids. The V gene's germline CDR1 is MDHEN and CDR2 SYDVKM. The CDR3 DNA sequence: TGTGCCAGCAGTGCGACCGGGACAGCGTACAATGAGCAGTTCTTC. Amino acids: CASSATGTAYNEQFF.

This chain joins TRBV6-8 and TRBJ2-1; 7 positions match TRBD1. Germline-derived CDR1 and CDR2 are MNHGY and SAAAGT. This CDR3 is built from 13 residues. V lost 8 bases to trimming and J lost 1 base; unmatched junction nucleotides: 2. CDR3 sequence reads: CASQDRSYNEQFF. CDR3 DNA sequence: TGTGCCAGCCAGGACAGGTCCTACAATGAGCAGTTCTTC.

The chain couples TRBV10-2 to TRBJ2-1; D is ambiguous. CDR1 and CDR2 from the germline V gene are WSHSY and SAAADI. Trimming cost V 5 bases and J 6 bases, with 8 bases left between them. There are 12 residues in the CDR3. The CDR3 DNA follows: TGCGCCAGCAGTTATGGTGCCAATGAGCAGTTCTTC. It translates to CASSYGANEQFF.

Points on this clone: A junction end diverges from the germline sequence, so it may reflect a read error. This chain connects TRBV5-1 to TRBJ1-1, with 10 bases identical to TRBD1. This CDR3 has 15 amino acids. Germline V gives CDR1 SGHRS, CDR2 YFSETQ. The CDR3: CASSQSGQGNTGAFF. CDR3 DNA: TGCGCCAGCAGCCAATCGGGACAGGGGAACACTGGAGCTTTCTTT.

Of note for this clone: The junction does not match germline at one end; this may be a read error. The chain joins TRBV6-8 to TRBJ1-4, with D possibly being TRBD1 (5 bases). This CDR3 is 15 amino acids long. CDR1 MNHGY and CDR2 SAAAGT come from the germline V gene. The CDR3 nucleotides read TGTGCCAGCAGTGACTCGGGGGAGAGGGGCGTAAAACTGTTTTTT. This sequence encodes CASSDSGERGVKLFF.

The chain's CDR3 is CASSVGVNSNQETQYF. CDR3 in DNA: TGTGCCAGCAGCGTAGGTGTGAACTCGAATCAAGAGACCCAGTACTTC. This sequence joins TRBV9 and TRBJ2-5; no definite D call. Germline V gives CDR1 SGDLS, CDR2 YYNGEE. Trimming removed 0 bases from V and 2 bases from J, with 14 bases in between. The CDR3 extends over 16 amino acids.

The chain couples TRBV11-3 to TRBJ2-3; a possible D gene is TRBD1 (5 bases). CDR3 length: 15 residues. Germline V gives CDR1 SGHNT, CDR2 YENEEA. V shed 1 base and J shed 5 bases, with 13 bases lying between them. In nucleotides, the CDR3 is TGTGCCAGCAGCTTAGGGAAGGGGTGGGTAGATACGCAGTATTTT. It specifies CASSLGKGWVDTQYF.

This chain links TRBV10-2 with TRBJ1-1; TRBD1 matches 7 bases. The CDR3 has 13 amino acids. In germline, CDR1 is WSHSY, CDR2 SAAADI. Trimming took 6 bases from V and 0 from J; bases not matched to a gene: 1. For the CDR3, the DNA is TGCGCCAGCAGGGGGACAGTGAACACTGAAGCTTTCTTT. This gives the protein CASRGTVNTEAFF.

This rearrangement joins TRBV30 to TRBJ1-4; D is unresolved. The CDR3 covers 16 residues. Germline CDR1 GTSNPN, CDR2 SVGIG (reference sequence). Trimming left V 2 bases short and J 0 bases short, with 13 bases between. The CDR3 nucleotides read TGTGCCTGGAGTCAAAACCGGGTTGCAACTAATGAAAAACTGTTTTTT. It translates to CAWSQNRVATNEKLFF.

The CDR3 DNA sequence: TGTGCCAGCAGTCAGTACGGCTATGGCTACACCTTC. It is translated as CASSQYGYGYTF. The genes are TRBV6-8 and TRBJ1-2, with D unresolved. The CDR3 has 12 residues. In germline, CDR1 is MNHGY, CDR2 SAAAGT. Trimming shortened V by 5 bases and J by 4 bases, and 8 bases separated the two germline ends.

The genes are TRBV28 and TRBJ1-6; 7 bases fit TRBD1. The V segment lost 5 bases and the J segment 4 bases; nucleotides outside the gene matches: 5. CDR3 length equals 15 residues. Germline CDR1 is MDHEN and CDR2 is SYDVKM. CDR3 protein: CASSPGQAYNSPLHF. The CDR3 DNA is TGTGCCAGCAGTCCAGGACAGGCGTATAATTCACCCCTCCACTTT.

The CDR3: CASSPSTEYLYGYTF. CDR3 coding DNA: TGTGCCAGCAGTCCCTCGACAGAGTACCTCTATGGCTACACCTTC. The chain carries TRBV6-8 and TRBJ1-2; D is possibly TRBD1 (5 bases). V lost 5 bases and J 4 bases, leaving 17 bases between the germline ends. Germline lookup yields CDR1 MNHGY and CDR2 SAAAGT. The CDR3 covers 15 residues.

V usage is TRBV6-8 and J usage is TRBJ2-2, with 7 positions matching TRBD2. The CDR3 sequence is 14 residues long. J gave up 2 bases and V 10 bases, and 7 bases lay outside the gene matches. The germline V gene encodes CDR1 MNHGY and CDR2 SAAAGT. The CDR3, as DNA: TGTGCCATCAAACAGCGGGGAAACACCGGGGAGCTGTTTTTT. Translating gives CAIKQRGNTGELFF.

By sample share, this clone is medium-sized. V usage is TRBV12-1 and J usage is TRBJ2-1. TRBV12-1 is marked as a pseudogene. The CDR3 runs to 16 residues. The CDR3 DNA is TGTGCCAGCAGCTTCGTTAAACCCCAATTATACAATGAGCAGTTCTTC. It codes for CASSFVKPQLYNEQFF.

This chain connects TRBV11-3 to TRBJ1-1; perhaps TRBD1 as D (5 bases). Trimming removed 1 base from V and 1 base from J, with 10 bases in between. Looked up from germline, CDR1 is SGHNT and CDR2 is YENEEA. The CDR3 is 15 residues long. This chain's CDR3 is CASSLGGTANTEAFF. The DNA for the CDR3 is TGTGCCAGCAGCTTAGGAGGGACGGCGAACACTGAAGCTTTCTTT.